What follows are 5 T cell receptor beta chains derived from one specimen sequenced in a study of neurological immune-mediated disorders. TCRdb itself ran the 5' RACE reads through MiXCR, one entry per CDR3 protein. The sample carries about 60,000 distinct CDR3 sequences, around 3.8% recorded once. The specimen was PBMCs. These receptors were collected from a woman aged 45-65 years with multiple sclerosis.

The V gene is TRBV29-1, the J gene TRBJ2-4, with D tentatively TRBD2 (6 bases). Trimming left V 1 base short and J 5 bases short, with 6 bases between. CDR1 is SQVTM and CDR2 is ANQGSEA in the germline V gene. The CDR3 loop spans 12 amino acids. The CDR3 DNA reads as TGCAGCGTTGAAGGGGGGGAAAACATTCAGTACTTC. This gives the protein CSVEGGENIQYF.

The chain couples TRBV7-2 to TRBJ2-1; possibly TRBD1 for D (5 bases). Germline V gives CDR1 SGHTA, CDR2 FQGNSA. V shed 0 bases and J shed 4 bases, with 13 bases lying between them. This CDR3 region has 16 residues. CDR3 coding DNA: TGTGCCAGCAGCTTAGCTCAGGGTGTAGGGTACAATGAGCAGTTCTTC. Protein: CASSLAQGVGYNEQFF.

This clonotype was picked up many times. The chain combines TRBV7-2 with TRBJ2-7; the D is unclear. Germline CDR1 and CDR2: SGHTA and FQGNSA. The CDR3 is 13 amino acids. V was shortened by 6 bases and J by 7 bases, with 16 bases between the two germline ends. The CDR3: CASRLNPAPEQYF. As DNA, the CDR3 is TGTGCCAGCAGACTCAACCCCGCGCCAGAGCAGTACTTC.

Details on this clonotype: A much more abundant neighbour one base away suggests this may be a read error. The chain couples TRBV5-1 to TRBJ1-1, with D possibly matching TRBD1 (6 bases). The CDR3 has 12 residues. V lost 2 bases and J 8 bases, leaving 10 bases between the germline ends. Germline loops: CDR1 SGHRS, CDR2 YFSETQ. Written as DNA, the CDR3 is TGCGCCAGCAGCTTCACGGGGGCGGAAGCTTTCTTT. Translation gives CASSFTGAEAFF.

This clonotype was observed at least ten times. V usage is TRBV20-1 and J usage is TRBJ2-1; possible D gene TRBD2, 5 bases. Germline CDR1 reads DFQATT; CDR2 reads SNEGSKA (reference sequence). The V end was cut by 3 bases, the J end by 7 bases, with 13 bases between. This CDR3 comprises 13 residues. The chain's CDR3 is CSASGNKRNEQFF. The CDR3 DNA follows: TGCAGTGCTAGCGGGAACAAGAGGAATGAGCAGTTCTTC.